This entry lists 9 T cell receptor beta chains sequenced from one sample in a study of OX40 agonist ivuxolimab in advanced cancers. The protocol was immunoSEQ multiplex PCR, while the TCRdb copy is restricted to in-frame clones and leaves out a portion. The sample holds tens of thousands of clones, around 84% seen once. The specimen comprised CD4+ or CD8+ T cells sorted from blood, sampled in a trial of the OX40 agonist ivuxolimab. The source of these receptors is an adult with an advanced solid tumor such as melanoma, head and neck, liver or kidney cancer.

This sequence joins TRBV5-5 and TRBJ2-3; 8 bases fit TRBD1. CDR3 size: 14 residues. The germline CDR1 and CDR2 sequences are SGHKS and YYEKEE (reference sequence). The trim removed 4 bases at V and 6 bases at J, leaving 7 bases unmatched. The CDR3, as DNA: TGTGCCAGCAGCAGAGGACAGGGCCCGGATACGCAGTATTTT. Encoded protein: CASSRGQGPDTQYF.

The chain joins TRBV5-1 to TRBJ2-3; 10 positions agree with TRBD2. The V segment lost 6 bases and the J segment 6 bases; nucleotides outside the gene matches: 16. There are 17 residues in the CDR3. Germline assignment: CDR1 SGHRS and CDR2 YFSETQ. CDR3 loop: CASTNSPAGGPPDTQYF. The DNA for the CDR3 is TGCGCCAGCACCAACTCTCCAGCGGGAGGGCCCCCGGATACGCAGTATTTT.

The chain has TRBV11-2 and TRBJ2-1; D uncertain. V was trimmed by 1 base and J by 2 bases, leaving 12 bases between them. Per germline, CDR1 SGHAT and CDR2 FQNNGV. The CDR3 runs to 16 residues. DNA for the CDR3: TGTGCCAGCAGCTTAGGTTACGGGCGGACCTACAATGAGCAGTTCTTC. Its protein is CASSLGYGRTYNEQFF.

This clone was counted only a few times. V usage is TRBV5-4 and J usage is TRBJ2-2, with 8 positions matching TRBD2. CDR1 is SGHNT and CDR2 is YYREEE in the germline V gene (reference sequence). The V gene end was trimmed by 0 bases and the J gene end by 6 bases; junction bases not matched to a gene: 13. The CDR3 runs 18 residues. The CDR3 sequence is CASSLDGAGEGGAGELFF. The CDR3, as DNA: TGTGCCAGCAGCTTGGATGGAGCGGGAGAGGGAGGGGCCGGGGAGCTGTTTTTT.

This chain joins TRBV28 and TRBJ1-1, with TRBD1 identical over 7 bases. V gave up 6 bases and J gave up 0 bases; unmatched junction bases: 10. The CDR3 contains 16 residues. Germline V gives CDR1 MDHEN, CDR2 SYDVKM. CDR3 DNA: TGTGCCAGCAGCCCCGGGGGACAGCTCATGAACACTGAAGCTTTCTTT. Protein sequence: CASSPGGQLMNTEAFF.

This sequence joins TRBV14 and TRBJ1-5; no reliable D call. The V gene lost 3 bases and the J gene lost 0 bases, with 3 bases spanning the gap. The CDR3 is 13 residues long. Germline loops: CDR1 SGHDN, CDR2 FVKESK. The CDR3 bases are TGTGCCAGCAGCCAGTTTAGCAATCAGCCCCAGCATTTT. This sequence encodes CASSQFSNQPQHF. Full variable domain (missing parts from reference TRBV14 and TRBJ1-5): EAGVTQFPSHSVIEKGQTVTLRCDPISGHDNLYWYRRVMGKEIKFLLHFVKESKQDESGMPNNRFLAERTGGTYSTLKVQPAELEDSGVYFCASSQFSNQPQHFGDGTRLSIL.

The V and J genes are TRBV5-4 and TRBJ1-3, with D unclear. The CDR3 totals 14 residues. V was pared by 3 bases and J by 5 bases, with 12 bases between. The germline V gene has CDR1 SGHNT and CDR2 YYREEE (reference sequence). CDR3 region: CASSSPQIRNTIYF. CDR3 bases: TGTGCCAGCAGCTCTCCCCAAATACGAAACACCATATATTTT.

CDR3 nucleotide sequence: TGTGCCAGTACGCAGGGGCACTCTGGAAACACCATATATTTT. Residues: CASTQGHSGNTIYF. This chain connects TRBV19 to TRBJ1-3; maybe TRBD1 (6 bases). The V gene's germline CDR1 is LNHDA and CDR2 SQIVND (reference sequence). The V end was cut by 7 bases, the J end by 0 bases, with 10 bases between. This CDR3 is 14 amino acids long.

The rearrangement links TRBV6-5 to TRBJ1-2; TRBD1 might be the D (6 bases). V dropped 4 bases and J dropped 0 bases, with 9 bases sitting between them. This CDR3 contains 14 residues. Germline CDR1 MNHEY, CDR2 SVGAGI. CDR3 region: CASSSEGANYGYTF. The DNA for the CDR3 is TGTGCCAGCAGTTCCGAGGGGGCTAACTATGGCTACACCTTC.